These 21 T cell receptor beta chains share one sample of origin, sequenced in a study of identical twins. TCRdb re-called the 5' RACE reads through MiXCR, storing one row per CDR3 protein. The sample contains approximately 350,000 distinct CDR3 sequences, 9% to 15% of which appear only once. These data also featured in a second study, about yellow fever vaccine responses in identical twins.

Sequencing was done on a sample of CD8+ T cells sorted from blood. These receptors originate from a woman under 30 in good health.

This clonotype was observed once. The gene calls are TRBV7-2 and TRBJ1-2; TRBD1 aligns across 12 bases. This CDR3 is 15 amino acids long. CDR1 is SGHTA, CDR2 FQGNSA, per germline. Trimming took 5 bases from V and 8 from J; bases not matched to a gene: 9. CDR3 loop: CASSPRDRGLEGYTF. The DNA of the CDR3 is TGTGCCAGCAGCCCCCGGGACAGGGGGCTTGAAGGCTACACCTTC.

The V gene is TRBV25-1, the J gene TRBJ2-5; 7 bases are shared with TRBD1. Germline CDR1 is MGHDK and CDR2 is SYGVNS. The CDR3 extends over 14 amino acids. V gave up 2 bases and J gave up 5 bases; unmatched junction bases: 5. As DNA, the CDR3 is TGTGCCAGCAGTGAACCACAGGGGTTGGAGACCCAGTACTTC. Its protein is CASSEPQGLETQYF.

This clonotype was recorded at least ten times. The chain has TRBV6-2 or TRBV6-3 and TRBJ2-6; D is possibly TRBD1 (5 bases). Trimming pared 4 bases from V and 0 bases from J, leaving 7 bases between. The CDR3 extends over 15 amino acids. Germline values: CDR1 MNHEY, CDR2 SVGEGT. This chain's CDR3 is CASSSTDSGANVLTF. CDR3 coding DNA: TGTGCCAGCAGTTCGACAGACTCTGGGGCCAACGTCCTGACTTTC.

This clonotype has more than one count but fewer than ten. The chain combines TRBV2 with TRBJ2-1; TRBD1 matches at 7 bases. The CDR3 covers 16 residues. V lost 10 bases, J lost 6 bases, and 18 bases stayed unmatched. Looked up from germline, CDR1 is SNHLY and CDR2 is FYNNEI. This chain's CDR3 is CATVRLRDSRVNEQFF. The CDR3 DNA reads TGTGCCACCGTGAGACTACGGGACAGTCGGGTCAATGAGCAGTTCTTC.

This clonotype showed up many times. The genes are TRBV27 and TRBJ2-1, with 9 nucleotides matching TRBD2. Germline trimming cut 3 bases from V and 3 bases from J; bases unmatched to any gene: 6. The V gene's germline CDR1 is MNHEY and CDR2 SMNVEV (reference sequence). The CDR3 contains 16 residues. CDR3 region: CASSLSSGESYNEQFF. In DNA, the CDR3 is TGTGCCAGCAGTTTGTCTAGCGGGGAAAGCTACAATGAGCAGTTCTTC.

In its sample, this clonotype was seen a few times. The chain couples TRBV7-9 to TRBJ2-7; TRBD1 matches 9 bases. V dropped 5 bases and J dropped 6; count of bases not matched to a gene: 14. CDR3 length: 16 amino acids. Germline V gives CDR1 SEHNR, CDR2 FQNEAQ (reference sequence). Here the CDR3 reads CASSPPAGTGFLEQYF. The CDR3 DNA reads TGTGCCAGCAGCCCCCCTGCGGGGACAGGGTTCCTCGAGCAGTACTTC.

In this sample, this clonotype turned up a few times. The DNA for the CDR3 is TGTGCCAGCAGTTACTCTGAAGACTCCTACGAGCAGTACTTC. Its protein is CASSYSEDSYEQYF. This chain links TRBV6-5 with TRBJ2-7, with D hard to call. Germline-derived CDR1 and CDR2 are MNHEY and SVGAGI. The CDR3 is 14 residues long. V lost 0 bases to trimming and J lost 0 bases, with 6 bases between them.

This clonotype was detected a few times. The genes are TRBV5-1 and TRBJ2-3; 9 bases are a match to TRBD2. The CDR3 sequence is 15 residues long. The V segment lost 3 bases and the J segment 3 bases; nucleotides outside the gene matches: 5. Germline lookup yields CDR1 SGHRS and CDR2 YFSETQ. CDR3 residues: CASSSTSGLTDTQYF. CDR3 bases: TGCGCCAGCAGCTCGACTAGCGGATTAACAGATACGCAGTATTTT. Combining the CDR3 with reference TRBV5-1 and TRBJ2-3 gives the whole variable domain KAGVTQTPRYLIKTRGQQVTLSCSPISGHRSVSWYQQTPGQGLQFLFEYFSETQRNKGNFPGRFSGRQFSNSRSEMNVSTLELGDSALYLCASSSTSGLTDTQYFGPGTRLTVL.

The chain links TRBV7-6 to TRBJ2-2; TRBD2 might be the D (6 bases). Trimming cost V 3 bases and J 6 bases, with 17 bases left between them. This CDR3 has 16 residues. The germline CDR1 and CDR2 sequences are SGHVS and FNYEAQ. Here the CDR3 DNA reads TGTGCCAGCAGCTTTTCGTCCGGGAGTAGCGCCGGGGAGCTGTTTTTT. Translating it yields CASSFSSGSSAGELFF.

The chain carries TRBV4-1 and TRBJ2-1; D remains ambiguous. Germline V CDR1 and CDR2: MGHRA, YSYEKL. The V and J ends lost 0 bases and 5 bases respectively, with 5 bases between them. CDR3 size: 13 residues. This CDR3 is CASSQDYNNEQFF. The DNA for the CDR3 is TGCGCCAGCAGCCAAGACTACAACAATGAGCAGTTCTTC.

This chain uses TRBV7-9 with TRBJ2-1; maybe TRBD1 (6 bases). The CDR3 totals 16 residues. Trimming took 5 bases from V and 5 from J, leaving 19 bases between them. From germline, CDR1 is SEHNR and CDR2 FQNEAQ (reference sequence). The CDR3, as DNA: TGTGCCAGCAGCATTCTACAGGGAGTGCGGAACAATGAGCAGTTCTTC. Its protein product is CASSILQGVRNNEQFF.

This clonotype was observed a few times. The rearrangement joins TRBV6-1 to TRBJ2-5, with no clear D. This CDR3 contains 14 residues. The V gene's germline CDR1 is MNHNS and CDR2 SASEGT. The ends were cut back, 2 bases at V and 5 bases at J, with 12 bases in the middle. CDR3 loop: CASSERAERETQYF. The CDR3, as DNA: TGTGCCAGCAGTGAAAGGGCGGAGAGGGAGACCCAGTACTTC.

The chain carries TRBV4-1 and TRBJ2-7, with D uncertain. CDR3 length: 19 residues. V lost 4 bases and J 2 bases, leaving 27 bases between the germline ends. Germline-derived CDR1 and CDR2 are MGHRA and YSYEKL. The chain's CDR3 is CASSPRAWIPTPRPYEQYV. The CDR3 bases are TGCGCCAGCAGCCCCCGGGCTTGGATTCCTACACCTCGCCCCTACGAGCAGTACGTC.

This clonotype has a handful of counts. The CDR3 bases are TGTGCCAGCAGTTGGCAGAGCAATGAGCAGTTCTTC. Its translation: CASSWQSNEQFF. The V gene is TRBV28, the J gene TRBJ2-1; no clear D. The CDR3 loop spans 12 amino acids. Germline V lookup: CDR1 MDHEN, CDR2 SYDVKM. The ends were cut back, 4 bases at V and 6 bases at J, with 7 bases in the middle.

This clonotype was found a few times. This chain links TRBV7-2 with TRBJ2-1; D perhaps matches TRBD2 (6 bases). This CDR3 spans 16 amino acids. The V gene lost 5 bases and the J gene lost 1 base, with 15 bases spanning the gap. The germline gives CDR1 SGHTA, CDR2 FQGNSA. Here the CDR3 reads CASSPFGRGSYNEQFF. The CDR3 nucleotides read TGTGCCAGCAGCCCGTTCGGGAGAGGGTCCTACAATGAGCAGTTCTTC. The complete variable domain, with remaining parts taken from reference TRBV7-2 and TRBJ2-1, reads GAGVSQSPSNKVTEKGKDVELRCDPISGHTALYWYRQSLGQGLEFLIYFQGNSAPDKSGLPSDRFSAERTGGSVSTLTIQRTQQEDSAVYLCASSPFGRGSYNEQFFGPGTRLTVL.

The chain has TRBV15 and TRBJ2-3; TRBD1 aligns across 7 bases. The trim removed 4 bases at V and 4 bases at J, leaving 11 bases unmatched. The CDR3 contains 16 residues. Germline V gene sequence: CDR1 LNHNV, CDR2 YYDKDF (reference sequence). The CDR3, as DNA: TGTGCCACCAGCACCCTAGACAGGGAAGGGGCAGATACGCAGTATTTT. It yields the protein CATSTLDREGADTQYF.

This clonotype was seen only a few times. The CDR3 region is CASSYSTGSQPQHF. The CDR3, as DNA: TGTGCCAGCAGTTACTCAACGGGTTCGCAGCCCCAGCATTTT. The chain is built from TRBV6-5 and TRBJ1-5, with unresolved D. The V gene's germline CDR1 is MNHEY and CDR2 SVGAGI. The CDR3 has 14 residues. Trimming shortened V by 0 bases and J by 7 bases, and 10 bases separated the two germline ends.

Only a few counts were recorded for this clonotype. This sequence joins TRBV9 and TRBJ2-1; possibly TRBD1 or TRBD2 for D (6 bases each). Germline CDR1 is SGDLS and CDR2 is YYNGEE. This CDR3 is 15 amino acids long. Trimming removed 0 bases from V and 4 bases from J, with 11 bases in between. The CDR3 sequence: CASSVGGAIYNEQFF. Written as DNA, the CDR3 is TGTGCCAGCAGCGTAGGGGGGGCGATATACAATGAGCAGTTCTTC.

The chain has TRBV9 and TRBJ2-3; 7 bases fit TRBD2. The V and J ends lost 3 bases and 2 bases, in that order; junction bases with no gene match: 9. Germline CDR1 reads SGDLS; CDR2 reads YYNGEE. The CDR3 contains 16 residues. DNA of the CDR3: TGTGCCAGCAGCGCCCGTTGGGACTATCCCACAGATACGCAGTATTTT. Residues: CASSARWDYPTDTQYF.

The DNA for the CDR3 is TGTGCCAGCAGCGAAGGACAGGGCAATGAGCAGTTCTTC. As protein: CASSEGQGNEQFF. The chain is built from TRBV9 and TRBJ2-1; 8 nucleotides agree with TRBD1. Germline lookup yields CDR1 SGDLS and CDR2 YYNGEE. The V segment lost 3 bases and the J segment 6 bases; nucleotides outside the gene matches: 2. This CDR3 has 13 amino acids. Full variable domain (rest looked up from reference TRBV9 and TRBJ2-1): DSGVTQTPKHLITATGQRVTLRCSPRSGDLSVYWYQQSLDQGLQFLIQYYNGEERAKGNILERFSAQQFPDLHSELNLSSLELGDSALYFCASSEGQGNEQFFGPGTRLTVL.

The genes are TRBV2 and TRBJ2-7; D not certain. Trimming took 4 bases from V and 6 from J, leaving 7 bases between them. The CDR3 extends over 11 amino acids. Germline CDR1 and CDR2: SNHLY and FYNNEI. CDR3 coding DNA: TGTGCCAGCAGTGCCCGCTCCGAGCAGTACGTC. Translated, it gives CASSARSEQYV.